These 5 T cell receptor beta chains originate from one sample sequenced in a study of blood T cell repertoires in COVID-19. The method was immunoSEQ multiplex PCR; TCRdb's version includes in-frame clones alone and lacks a portion of them. In the table there are nearly 250,000 clones, roughly 86% of which are singletons. Source material: peripheral blood. These receptors all stem from a woman aged 80 or over with COVID-19, enrolled during active disease.

The rearrangement joins TRBV28 to TRBJ2-7, with 9 nucleotides matching TRBD1. Germline CDR1 reads MDHEN; CDR2 reads SYDVKM. Unmatched junction bases numbered 11, after V lost 6 bases and J lost 2 bases. The CDR3 has 16 residues. CDR3 residues: CASSPIPGTGTYEQYF. The CDR3 DNA follows: TGTGCCAGCAGCCCCATTCCCGGGACAGGGACCTACGAGCAGTACTTC.

The rearrangement links TRBV10-3 to TRBJ1-2; D is undetermined. Germline loops: CDR1 ENHRY, CDR2 SYGVKD. Between the trimmed V and J ends, which lost 10 bases and 5 bases, there was a span of 17 bases. The CDR3 length is 13 residues. The CDR3 protein is CANAQEGLYGYTF. The DNA for the CDR3 is TGTGCCAACGCCCAGGAAGGTCTATATGGCTACACCTTC.

The genes are TRBV12-3 or TRBV12-4 and TRBJ1-5; TRBD1 aligns across 8 bases. V dropped 6 bases and J dropped 6; count of bases not matched to a gene: 4. This CDR3 is built from 13 residues. DNA for the CDR3: TGTGCCAGCAGCCAGGGGGCATCTCAGCCCCAGCATTTT. The encoded protein is CASSQGASQPQHF.

The gene calls are TRBV6-5 and TRBJ1-5; a possible D gene is TRBD1 (6 bases). There are 14 residues in the CDR3. Trimming left V 5 bases short and J 2 bases short, with 10 bases between. Germline values: CDR1 MNHEY, CDR2 SVGAGI. CDR3 nucleotides: TGTGCCAGCAGTCCGACAGGCGGCAATCAGCCCCAGCATTTT. Translated, it gives CASSPTGGNQPQHF.

The CDR3 region is CASSQGGQFNTIYF. The CDR3 bases are TGTGCCAGCAGCCAAGGGGGACAGTTCAACACCATATATTTT. The chain couples TRBV3-1 (or the pseudogene TRBV3-2) to TRBJ1-3; 7 positions agree with TRBD1. The CDR3 has 14 amino acids. V lost 1 base, J lost 7 bases, and 4 bases stayed unmatched. Germline V gives CDR1 LGHDT, CDR2 YNNKEL (reference sequence).